This T cell receptor beta chain is from a study of regulatory T cells in long-lasting Graves disease. TCR sequences were obtained from RNA taken from PBMCs. TCRdb independently ran MiXCR on the reads; one entry per CDR3 protein. There are several hundred distinct CDR3 sequences in the sample; around 86% occur only once, and 11% lies in the top ten. The germline CDR1 and CDR2 sequences are SGHAT and FQDESV (reference sequence). J lost 5 bases, V lost 1 base, and 0 bases had no gene match. The CDR3 loop spans 13 amino acids. This TCR came from a man younger than 30 with Graves disease. Sequencing used peripheral blood mononuclear cells (PBMCs), obtained with antithyroid drug treatment, in newly diagnosed or persistent Graves disease (not recorded which). The V call is TRBV11-1, the J call TRBJ2-7; 9 bases line up with TRBD1. The CDR3 loop reads CASSLGTGDEQYF. Here the CDR3 DNA reads TGTGCCAGCAGCTTAGGGACAGGGGACGAGCAGTACTTC.